The clone carrying this TCR beta chain was found many times. Through Arm-PCR of CDR3 regions and iRepertoire HTBI primers, TCR beta libraries were built. Via MiXCR, TCRdb re-called the multiplex PCR reads, giving one row per CDR3 protein. Among roughly 500,000 distinct CDR3 sequences, around 11% were seen once, and the ten largest hold over 7%. The data derive from a study of regulatory T cells in long-lasting Graves disease. Stated time point: newly diagnosed GD, antithyroid drugs for less than 3 months. TCR sequences were obtained from RNA taken from PBMCs. A volume of 8.5 to 10 milliliters of peripheral blood was collected in EDTA tubes. Per germline, CDR1 MDHEN and CDR2 SYDVKM. There are 16 residues in the CDR3. Germline trimming cut 4 bases from V and 4 bases from J; bases unmatched to any gene: 8. These data are also associated with another study on T cells in Graves' hyperthyroidism and ophthalmopathy.

The chain combines TRBV28 with TRBJ1-2, with 11 bases matching TRBD1. The sequence was collected from a woman aged 25 to 39 with Graves disease. The sample in question was peripheral blood mononuclear cells (PBMCs), obtained at new diagnosis, from a patient treated with antithyroid drugs. The CDR3 here is CASSSTGTGGSYGYTF. The CDR3 DNA is TGTGCCAGCAGTTCCACCGGGACAGGGGGAAGCTATGGCTACACCTTC.